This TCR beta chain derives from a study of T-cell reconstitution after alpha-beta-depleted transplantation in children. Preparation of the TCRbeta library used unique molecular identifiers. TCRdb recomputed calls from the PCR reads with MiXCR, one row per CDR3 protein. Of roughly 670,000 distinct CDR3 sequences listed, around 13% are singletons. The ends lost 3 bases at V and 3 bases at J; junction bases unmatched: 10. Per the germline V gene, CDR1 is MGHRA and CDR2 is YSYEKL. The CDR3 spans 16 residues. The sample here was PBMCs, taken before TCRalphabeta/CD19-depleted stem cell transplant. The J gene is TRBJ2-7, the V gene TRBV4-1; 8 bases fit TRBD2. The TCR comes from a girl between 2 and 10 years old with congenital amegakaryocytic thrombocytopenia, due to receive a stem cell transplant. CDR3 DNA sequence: TGCGCCAGCAGCCAGAACCCCGGGACTAGATTCTACGAGCAGTACTTC. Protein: CASSQNPGTRFYEQYF.